The text below deals with one T cell receptor (beta chain). Its target antigen remains unknown. It has no much larger one-base neighbor in the sample; base qualities were not kept. The sample is drawn from a study of control samples from healthy donors and cancer patients (dated by TCRdb to 2018 to 2020). The CDR3 goes from the cysteine to the phenylalanine over 14 residues. This entry keeps only the CDR3 DNA: 42 bases, framed from base 1. Trimming removed 6 bases from V and 6 bases from J; the gene matches leave 5 bases unexplained. Via the germline V gene, CDR1 is SNHLY and CDR2 FYNNEI. The library was produced with the immunoSEQ multiplex PCR assay. Entries here come from immuneACCESS through TCRdb and include only in-frame sequences with V and J called. Some clones fail to appear in such tables; in the studies checked, an unresolved V gene covers under half of the shortfall, and the cause of the remainder is unknown. In all, the sample holds about 57,000 clones, and around 93% of those were seen once. Of the sample, under 0.95% is held by the ten largest clones.

Sequencing input: PBMCs. The sequence is built from TRBV2 and TRBJ2-3; TRBD1 matches 11 bases in the middle. This sequence originates from a man aged 25 to 45 with colorectal cancer. The encoded CDR3 is CASSADRGRDTQYF. At the DNA level, the sequence is TGTGCCAGCAGCGCGGACAGGGGGCGTGATACGCAGTATTTT.